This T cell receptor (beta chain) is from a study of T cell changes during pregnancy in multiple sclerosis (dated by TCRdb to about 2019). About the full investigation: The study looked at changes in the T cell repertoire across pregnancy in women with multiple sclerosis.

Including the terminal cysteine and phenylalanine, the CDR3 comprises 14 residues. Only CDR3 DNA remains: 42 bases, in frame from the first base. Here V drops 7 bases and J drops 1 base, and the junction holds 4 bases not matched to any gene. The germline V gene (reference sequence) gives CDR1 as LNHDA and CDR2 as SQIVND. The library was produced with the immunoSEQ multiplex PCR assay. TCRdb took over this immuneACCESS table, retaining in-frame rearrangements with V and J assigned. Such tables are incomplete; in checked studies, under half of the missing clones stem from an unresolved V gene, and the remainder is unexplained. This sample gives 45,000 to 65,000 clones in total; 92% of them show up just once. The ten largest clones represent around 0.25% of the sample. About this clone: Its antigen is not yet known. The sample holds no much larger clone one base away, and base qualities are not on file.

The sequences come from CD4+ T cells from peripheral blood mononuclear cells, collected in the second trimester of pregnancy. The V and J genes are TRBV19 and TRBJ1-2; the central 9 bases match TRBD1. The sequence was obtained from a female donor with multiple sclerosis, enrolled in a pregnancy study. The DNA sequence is TGTGCCAGTACCAGGGGACAGGGTAACTATGGCTACACCTTC. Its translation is CASTRGQGNYGYTF.